This is a list of T cell receptor beta chains from one sample in a study of blood T cell repertoires in COVID-19. This table comes from immunoSEQ multiplex PCR, and its TCRdb copy is limited to in-frame clones, with some not included. The data show 200,000 or so clones, approximately 80% seen once. Sample: peripheral blood. These receptors came from a woman of 80 years or more with acute or convalescent COVID-19. The conserved cysteine and the conserved F or W are not part of the CDR3 here. The D gene is left open where the match is weak.

>TRBV18|TRBD1
ASSGPDRGYEQY
>TRBV28|.
ASWASGYEQY
>TRBV4-2|TRBD2
ASSQDSSGGGYNEQF
>TRBV5-1|TRBD1
ASSLRQGGTGELF
>TRBV7-3|.
ASSSTGMRTGELF
>TRBV2|TRBD1
ASSLTGSNEKLF
>TRBV28|.
ASSLRESFRPQH
>TRBV15|.
ATSRDQGDIQY
>TRBV3-1/TRBV3-2|TRBD2
ASSQELTSGNYEQY
>TRBV5-6|TRBD1
ASSFGTGVTGNTEAF
>TRBV7-8|.
ASSLRYGGQETQY
>TRBV6-1|.
ASSDNGNTIY
>TRBV6-2/TRBV6-3|.
ASSGRGEQY
>TRBV7-6|TRBD1
ASSFGQVNSGNTIY
>TRBV19|TRBD2
ASSRLAGYEQY
>TRBV23-1|.
ASSQGPNGYT
>TRBV18|TRBD1
ASSPPAGGGYNSPLH
>TRBV5-1|TRBD1
ASSQVGYLGGDKTQY
>TRBV6-5|TRBD1
ASSRTGSGTIY
>TRBV18|TRBD1
ASSQGAEFTQPQH
>TRBV5-8|TRBD1
ASSPDRGGTNEKLF
>TRBV18|.
ASSSAAASAYEKLF
>TRBV27|TRBD1
ASKDTRDRGQAYT
>TRBV4-2|TRBD2
ASSPSRGRATDTQY
>TRBV12-5|TRBD1
ASGIYGTGIYNEQF
>TRBV2|.
ASSEHRVNYGYT
>TRBV2|.
ASRREARSQH
>TRBV7-9|TRBD1
ASSTGGMNTEAF
>TRBV14|.
ASSQRGRGSTGELF
>TRBV19|TRBD1
ASSPGTAYNEQF
>TRBV5-4|.
ASSLVDSRQETQY
>TRBV6-5|TRBD1
ASRAGQALTGELF
>TRBV11-2|.
ASSFAPGYEQY
>TRBV10-1|.
AREARGICVQETQY
>TRBV12-3/TRBV12-4|.
ASTTTAAMGYT
>TRBV19|TRBD1
ASSFETGQLNSPLH
>TRBV7-9|TRBD1
ASSLAGGALEKLF
>TRBV27|TRBD2
ASSPRTSGLTYEQY
>TRBV2|TRBD1
ASKWQGAGTGELF
>TRBV6-5|TRBD1
ASRGTGVRNEQY
>TRBV11-3|.
ASSFDSNTEAF
>TRBV7-3|.
ASSSEGLTNYGYT
>TRBV2|TRBD1
ASRPGTGYYNEQF
>TRBV18|TRBD1
ASSSGTGVGDNYGYT
>TRBV24-1|TRBD1
ATSRTGQVNTGELF
>TRBV12-5|TRBD1
ATSRGREGYT
>TRBV18|TRBD2
ASSPPRLAGVETQY
>TRBV12-1|.
ASSSSQGLAGESV
>TRBV9|TRBD1
ASSARALQGGIRYGYT
>TRBV30|.
AWSVDWVRDTQY
>TRBV21-1|.
ASRARDRGSNEKLF
>TRBV18|TRBD1
ASSPGTGLGKLF
>TRBV19|TRBD2
ASSIDASGGTYEQY
>TRBV19|.
ASSILRVSTGELF
>TRBV5-1|TRBD1
ASSLGTGVGEQY
>TRBV6-5|TRBD2
ASIGLAGGPNEQF
>TRBV7-8|.
ASSLGQQVNGYT